This record looks at one T cell receptor beta chain sequence and its context. This clone was observed once. What antigen it recognizes has not been identified. The record has no base qualities; no much larger clone is one base away. The data belong to a study of technical replicates of blood from a handful of donors (dated by TCRdb to about 2017). From the germline V gene, CDR1 is SGDLS and CDR2 is YYNGEE. The V and J ends are trimmed by 1 base and 4 bases, leaving 8 bases between them. The CDR3 covers 13 residues, taking in both the cysteine and the phenylalanine. Here the CDR3 DNA is all that survives: 39 bases in frame from base 1. Receptors were amplified or captured by the immunoSEQ multiplex PCR assay. Not all clones reach the TCRdb copy of this immuneACCESS table, which keeps in-frame sequences only. Checked studies attribute under half of the gap to unresolved V genes and leave the rest unexplained. This sample is represented by roughly 74,000 clones; roughly nine tenths of them were singletons. About 0.4% of the sample is taken by the ten largest.

The receptor was derived from a human donor in good health. The rearranged segments are TRBV9 and TRBJ1-1; too little of a D gene remains to name it. Sequencing was done on a sample of T cells isolated from PBMCs. In nucleotide form, the sequence is TGTGCCAGCAGCGTAAGGGAGGTCACTGAAGCTTTCTTT. Translation gives CASSVREVTEAFF.